These T cell receptor beta chains were read from a single sample in a study of T cell repertoires in cytomegalovirus infection. For these TCRs, the target antigens are not known. MiXCR was run by TCRdb on the reads, yielding one entry per CDR3 protein. The top ten hold about an eighth of the sample, which has around 710,000 distinct CDR3 sequences, roughly 28% seen once. The material sequenced was cultured CD8+ T cells from PBMCs, taken from culture after CMV antigen stimulation. Receptor source: a human donor in good health (CMV status not recorded). Some clones in this sample may be carry-over from other donors' samples. Both conserved end residues are part of each CDR3. Fields, in order: J gene, V gene, clone size, D gene, CDR3 protein, CDR3 DNA. D genes are given only for firm matches. The listing skips clone size in some rows; elsewhere it reads once, few, many or a size class.

TRBJ2-3	TRBV6-2/TRBV6-3	-	-	CASSYRRDGVDTQYF	TGTGCCAGCAGTTACCGTCGGGACGGCGTAGATACGCAGTATTTT
TRBJ2-1	TRBV19	-	TRBD2	CASRKGTNLAEQFF	TGTGCCAGTAGAAAGGGGACTAACCTAGCTGAGCAGTTCTTC
TRBJ1-4	TRBV7-2	-	-	CASSSNGFQFEKLFF	TGTGCCAGCAGCTCAAATGGATTCCAATTCGAAAAACTGTTTTTT
TRBJ1-5	TRBV3-1	few	-	CASSQDDGEGFDQPQHF	TGTGCCAGCAGCCAGGACGACGGAGAAGGTTTTGATCAGCCCCAGCATTTT
TRBJ1-5	TRBV5-8	-	-	CASSLEAGGSNQPQHF	TGTGCCAGCAGCCTCGAGGCCGGGGGCAGCAATCAGCCCCAGCATTTT
TRBJ2-2	TRBV10-3	few	TRBD1	CAISDPGTGFSGELFF	TGTGCCATCAGCGACCCCGGGACAGGGTTTTCCGGGGAGCTGTTTTTT
TRBJ1-4	TRBV6-6	-	-	CASGTNEKLFF	TGTGCCAGCGGGACTAATGAAAAACTGTTTTTT
TRBJ2-3	TRBV7-2	many	-	CASSLASSPDTQYF	TGTGCCAGCAGCTTAGCGAGTAGCCCAGATACGCAGTATTTT
TRBJ1-1	TRBV6-1	many	-	CASRKTVNTEAFF	TGTGCCAGCAGAAAGACAGTGAACACTGAAGCTTTCTTT
TRBJ2-5	TRBV6-5	few	-	CASRPILVTETQYF	TGTGCCAGCAGACCCATTCTGGTCACGGAGACCCAGTACTTC
TRBJ1-2	TRBV19	few	-	CASSIVPRTGGYTF	TGTGCCAGTAGTATAGTCCCCAGGACGGGGGGCTACACCTTC
TRBJ1-1	TRBV12-3/TRBV12-4	-	-	CAINTGVLNTEAFF	TGTGCCATTAACACGGGAGTTCTAAACACTGAAGCTTTCTTT
TRBJ2-5	TRBV18	-	-	CASSAKPSDYQETQYF	TGTGCCAGCTCAGCGAAGCCTTCAGATTACCAAGAGACCCAGTACTTC
TRBJ1-1	TRBV7-2	many	TRBD1	CASSWTGETEAFF	TGTGCCAGCAGCTGGACAGGGGAGACTGAAGCTTTCTTT
TRBJ2-1	TRBV4-3	-	-	CASSQVPYSADEQFF	TGCGCCAGCAGCCAAGTCCCGTATAGCGCCGATGAGCAGTTCTTC
TRBJ1-2	TRBV27	-	-	CASSDLLTPWGYTF	TGTGCCAGCAGTGACCTCTTAACCCCCTGGGGCTACACCTTC
TRBJ2-7	TRBV7-6	-	-	CASSLVLGAGEQYF	TGTGCCAGCAGCTTAGTGCTGGGGGCGGGGGAGCAGTACTTC
TRBJ2-2	TRBV6-5	-	TRBD2	CASSYSGLAGEPGELFF	TGTGCCAGCAGTTACTCCGGTCTAGCGGGGGAGCCCGGGGAGCTGTTTTTT
TRBJ1-6	TRBV4-3	few	TRBD1	CASSQVYRGRYVNSPLHF	TGCGCCAGCAGCCAAGTTTACAGGGGGCGATATGTGAATTCACCCCTCCACTTT
TRBJ2-5	TRBV29-1	-	TRBD1	CSVEETGQGAAQETQYF	TGCAGCGTTGAAGAGACTGGACAGGGGGCGGCCCAAGAGACCCAGTACTTC
TRBJ1-1	TRBV6-5	few	TRBD1	CASSSYRGGNTEAFF	TGTGCCAGCAGTTCCTACAGGGGAGGAAACACTGAAGCTTTCTTT
TRBJ2-3	TRBV29-1	few	-	CSVEVGLDDTDTQYF	TGCAGCGTTGAAGTTGGACTGGATGACACAGATACGCAGTATTTT
TRBJ2-7	TRBV5-4	few	TRBD2	CASSDGLAGDYEQYF	TGTGCCAGCAGCGACGGACTAGCGGGGGACTACGAGCAGTACTTC
TRBJ2-5	TRBV7-3	-	-	CASSLRGAWGETQYF	TGTGCCAGCAGCTTGAGGGGCGCTTGGGGAGAGACCCAGTACTTC
TRBJ1-4	TRBV15	-	-	CATSRGVVGLSNEKLFF	TGTGCCACCAGCAGGGGGGTGGTCGGGCTTTCTAATGAAAAACTGTTTTTT
TRBJ1-1	TRBV7-9	-	-	CASSPRGTPEAFF	TGTGCCAGCAGCCCCCGGGGAACGCCTGAAGCTTTCTTT
TRBJ1-4	TRBV7-4	few	TRBD1	CASSQDREKLFF	TGTGCCAGCAGCCAGGACAGGGAGAAACTGTTTTTT
TRBJ2-3	TRBV5-1	-	TRBD2	CASSLEVVGLAGGLTDTQYF	TGCGCCAGCAGCTTAGAAGTGGTCGGACTAGCGGGGGGACTCACAGATACGCAGTATTTT
TRBJ1-4	TRBV6-6	many	TRBD1	CASSSAGGREKLFF	TGTGCCAGCAGTTCCGCAGGGGGCCGTGAAAAACTGTTTTTT
TRBJ2-1	TRBV20-1	-	-	CSAVRGDNEQFF	TGCAGTGCCGTACGGGGTGACAATGAGCAGTTCTTC
TRBJ2-5	TRBV15	-	-	CATSAPPDETQYF	TGTGCCACCAGCGCCCCCCCGGACGAGACCCAGTACTTC
TRBJ2-3	TRBV27	many	-	CASSFQGGTDTQYF	TGTGCCAGCAGCTTTCAGGGTGGTACAGATACGCAGTATTTT
TRBJ2-5	TRBV20-1	-	TRBD2	CSAPATSGEETQYF	TGCAGTGCGCCAGCGACTAGCGGCGAAGAGACCCAGTACTTC
TRBJ1-6	TRBV19	-	-	CASSLWDTDSPLHF	TGTGCCAGTAGTTTGTGGGATACGGATTCACCCCTCCACTTT
TRBJ2-1	TRBV6-1	many	TRBD1	CASSEYPRGQGAIGIYNEQFF	TGTGCCAGCAGTGAATACCCTCGGGGACAGGGGGCGATCGGGATCTACAATGAGCAGTTCTTC
TRBJ1-1	TRBV10-3	-	TRBD1	CAISVQGAWQSDTEAFF	TGTGCCATCAGTGTACAGGGGGCTTGGCAGTCGGACACTGAAGCTTTCTTT
TRBJ2-5	TRBV24-1	many	-	CATSARDSAGETQYF	TGTGCCACCAGTGCCCGGGATTCAGCCGGTGAGACCCAGTACTTC
TRBJ1-6	TRBV6-5	-	-	CASSYSNKALHF	TGTGCCAGCAGTTACTCTAACAAGGCCCTCCACTTT
TRBJ2-1	TRBV15	-	-	CATSKDPNEQFF	TGTGCCACCAGCAAAGATCCAAATGAGCAGTTCTTC
TRBJ2-3	TRBV14	once	TRBD2	CASSLAGRVTDTQYF	TGTGCCAGCAGTCTAGCGGGGCGCGTCACAGATACGCAGTATTTT
TRBJ2-1	TRBV7-8	-	TRBD2	CASSLGDYNERFF	TGTGCCAGCAGCTTAGGGGACTACAATGAGCGGTTCTTC
TRBJ1-4	TRBV15	-	-	CATSNGRVREKLFF	TGTGCCACCAGCAACGGCAGGGTTCGGGAAAAACTGTTTTTT
TRBJ2-3	TRBV29-1	-	-	CSVEDRRQEGHDTQYF	TGCAGCGTTGAAGATCGGCGACAGGAGGGCCACGATACGCAGTATTTT
TRBJ1-1	TRBV27	-	-	CASSRVGPMNTEAFF	TGTGCCAGCTCCCGTGTGGGACCTATGAACACTGAAGCTTTCTTT
TRBJ2-1	TRBV7-6	many	-	CASSLAPRNEQFF	TGTGCCAGCAGCTTAGCCCCACGAAATGAGCAGTTCTTC